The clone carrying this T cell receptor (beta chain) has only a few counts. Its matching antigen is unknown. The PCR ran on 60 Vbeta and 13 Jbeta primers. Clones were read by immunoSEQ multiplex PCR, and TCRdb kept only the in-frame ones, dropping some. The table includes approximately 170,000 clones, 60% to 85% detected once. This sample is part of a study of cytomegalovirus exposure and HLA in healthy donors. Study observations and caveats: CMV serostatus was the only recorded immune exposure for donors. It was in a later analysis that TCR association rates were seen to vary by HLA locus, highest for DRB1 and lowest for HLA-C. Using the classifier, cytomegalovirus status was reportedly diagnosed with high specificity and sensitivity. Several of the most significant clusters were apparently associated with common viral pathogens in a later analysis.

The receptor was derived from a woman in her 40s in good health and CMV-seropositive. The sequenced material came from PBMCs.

The CDR3 nucleotides read TGTGCCAGCAGGGGCACAGAGAACAATGAGCAGTTCTTC. Encoded protein: CASRGTENNEQFF. This sequence joins TRBV6-5 and TRBJ2-1; D unclear. This CDR3 contains 13 residues. Germline values: CDR1 MNHEY, CDR2 SVGAGI. V was clipped by 6 bases and J by 5 bases, with 11 bases between them.